These T cell receptor beta chains were read from a single sample in a study of blood T cells in healthy people across ages. TCRdb independently ran MiXCR on the 5' RACE reads; one entry per CDR3 protein. Of about 580,000 distinct CDR3 sequences detected, roughly 43% appear once; the ten largest clones hold around 23%. The sample consisted of blood. The receptors shown here come from an elderly man in good health. CDR3s include the opening cysteine and the closing phenylalanine or tryptophan. D genes are given only for firm matches. Clone size, where shown, is once, few, many, or a class for clones that have expanded.

NA	NA	TRBV20-1	TRBJ2-1	TGCAGTGCTAGAGCGGCCGGACGCTCCTACAATGAGCAGTTCTTC	CSARAAGRSYNEQFF
NA	NA	TRBV7-2	TRBJ2-3	TGTGCCAGCAACCTCTTTGGGGGGAGAGTGTATTTT	CASNLFGGRVYF
NA	NA	TRBV27	TRBJ2-1	TGTGCCAGCAGCCCCCGGGGGACACCCGCCATCCATGAGCAGTTCTTC	CASSPRGTPAIHEQFF
TRBD1	once	TRBV7-9	TRBJ1-5	TGTGCCAGCAGCTCGTCCAGTGGGACAGCCAACAATCAGCCCCAGCATTTT	CASSSSSGTANNQPQHF
NA	once	TRBV20-1	TRBJ1-5	TGCAGTGCTAGGGCCCACAACGCCAATCAGCCCCAGCATTTT	CSARAHNANQPQHF
NA	NA	TRBV9	TRBJ2-7	TGTGCCAGCAGCGGGGCCCCAACATTGACCTACGAGCAGTACTTC	CASSGAPTLTYEQYF
NA	NA	TRBV28	TRBJ2-3	TGTGCCAGCAGTTTTCTTCTGGGCACAGATACGCAGTATTTT	CASSFLLGTDTQYF
NA	few	TRBV5-1	TRBJ2-1	TGCGCCAGCAGCTCATCAGGGGAGCGGCAGTTCTTC	CASSSSGERQFF
NA	NA	TRBV7-2	TRBJ2-3	TGTGCCAGCAGCTTAGGGAGCGGGCCGGGGGATACGCAGTATTTT	CASSLGSGPGDTQYF
TRBD1	NA	TRBV20-1	TRBJ2-7	TGCAGTGCTCCGAGGCAGGGGGTCCACGAGCAGTACTTC	CSAPRQGVHEQYF